What follows are 30 T cell receptor beta chains derived from one specimen sequenced in a study of shared clonotypes between healthy human individuals. The assay was immunoSEQ multiplex PCR, and TCRdb's table has in-frame clones only and misses some. Of about 600,000 clones listed, around 97% are singletons. Sequenced: naive CD4+ T cells sorted from blood. As for subset: CD45RA+ positively selected. The receptor set was obtained from a woman in her twenties or thirties in good health.

The genes are TRBV27 and TRBJ1-3; D is unresolved. The V gene's germline CDR1 is MNHEY and CDR2 SMNVEV (reference sequence). This CDR3 contains 15 residues. The V end lost 1 base, the J end lost 8 bases, and 15 bases lay between the germline ends. Here the CDR3 reads CASSLYYGRPDTIYF. Here the CDR3 DNA reads TGTGCCAGCAGTTTATACTACGGTCGTCCGGACACCATATATTTT.

V and J are TRBV6-1 and TRBJ1-1; D gene ambiguous. Germline lookup yields CDR1 MNHNS and CDR2 SASEGT. This CDR3 comprises 12 residues. The V end was cut by 5 bases, the J end by 5 bases, with 9 bases between. DNA for the CDR3: TGTGCCAGCAGTTTCCACCAGACTGAAGCTTTCTTT. Amino acid sequence: CASSFHQTEAFF.

The chain recombines TRBV12-5 with TRBJ1-2; TRBD1 is a possible D gene (6 bases). This CDR3 contains 14 residues. Germline V gives CDR1 LGHNT, CDR2 FRNRAP. The V end was cut by 5 bases, the J end by 9 bases, with 19 bases between. The DNA of the CDR3 is TGTGCTAGTGGTCCCGACGGACAGTGGTTTAGCTACACCTTC. As protein: CASGPDGQWFSYTF.

This rearrangement joins TRBV6-5 to TRBJ2-1; the D gene is possibly TRBD1 (6 bases). The CDR3 is made up of 12 amino acids. Germline loops: CDR1 MNHEY, CDR2 SVGAGI. V dropped 2 bases and J dropped 10 bases, with 9 bases sitting between them. The CDR3, as DNA: TGTGCCAGCAGTTACACAACAGGGGAGCAGTTCTTC. Amino acid sequence: CASSYTTGEQFF.

This clone was recorded only once. In nucleotides, the CDR3 is TGCGCCAGCAGCCAGCCCCAGGCGAGTAAGATCGTTGAAAAACTGTTTTTT. Translating it yields CASSQPQASKIVEKLFF. The J gene is TRBJ1-4, the V gene TRBV4-1; D remains unclear. This CDR3 is built from 17 residues. V was cut by 3 bases and J by 7 bases, with 21 bases left in between. Germline CDR1 MGHRA, CDR2 YSYEKL.

The chain employs TRBV7-3 and TRBJ2-5, with 11 bases identical to TRBD2. The CDR3 is 16 residues long. CDR1 and CDR2 (germline): SGHTA, FQGTGA. Losses at the gene ends were 2 bases for V and 1 base for J; bases not matched to a gene: 3. CDR3 bases: TGTGCCAGCAGCTTATCCGGGACTAGCGGCCAAGAGACCCAGTACTTC. It is translated as CASSLSGTSGQETQYF.

The chain couples TRBV12-1 to TRBJ2-2; the table's D gene call, TRBD2, was not cross checked with the DNA. TRBV12-1 is marked as a pseudogene. The CDR3 contains 16 residues. Here the CDR3 reads CASSPRGGPSTGELFF. The CDR3 nucleotides are TGTGCCAGCAGCCCCCGGGGTGGGCCTTCCACCGGGGAGCTGTTTTTT.

V gene TRBV28 combines with J gene TRBJ2-5, with 8 nucleotides matching TRBD2. This CDR3 has 17 residues. The germline gives CDR1 MDHEN, CDR2 SYDVKM. Germline trimming cut 7 bases from V and 3 bases from J; bases unmatched to any gene: 16. CDR3 region: CASTTPGGHQVKETQYF. CDR3 coding DNA: TGTGCCAGCACCACCCCGGGAGGGCACCAGGTCAAAGAGACCCAGTACTTC.

The rearrangement links TRBV29-1 to TRBJ1-2; tentatively, D is TRBD1 (5 bases). The CDR3 consists of 12 residues. Deletions cut 5 bases from V and 7 bases from J, with 14 bases between. The germline V gene has CDR1 SQVTM and CDR2 ANQGSEA. The CDR3 loop reads CSVTWAGSGYTF. CDR3 in DNA: TGCAGCGTTACCTGGGCAGGGTCTGGCTACACCTTC.

The V call is TRBV28, the J call TRBJ1-2; D gene uncertain. The CDR3 covers 16 residues. V was cut by 4 bases and J by 5 bases, with 20 bases left in between. The germline CDR1 and CDR2 sequences are MDHEN and SYDVKM. The CDR3 here is CASSSTSDRLWYGYTF. The DNA for the CDR3 is TGTGCCAGCAGTTCAACTTCGGACCGCCTTTGGTATGGCTACACCTTC.

The V call is TRBV21-1, the J call TRBJ2-1; the table's D call, TRBD1, was not checked against the DNA. TRBV21-1 constitutes a pseudogene. The CDR3 covers 19 residues. The CDR3 protein is CASSLRDRGRLAGVGEQFF. CDR3 nucleotide sequence: TGTGCCAGCAGCCTCCGGGACAGGGGGCGTCTCGCGGGAGTGGGGGAGCAGTTCTTC.

V and J are TRBV7-2 and TRBJ2-1, with D unresolved. Per germline, CDR1 SGHTA and CDR2 FQGNSA. CDR3 length equals 14 residues. The ends were cut back, 4 bases at V and 8 bases at J, with 15 bases in the middle. DNA of the CDR3: TGTGCCAGCAGCTCAGGTCTCCCCCGGGATGAGCAGTTCTTC. Protein product: CASSSGLPRDEQFF.

This chain connects TRBV28 to TRBJ2-5, with D tentatively TRBD2 (6 bases). CDR1 is MDHEN and CDR2 is SYDVKM in the germline V gene. The CDR3 runs 16 residues. Trimming took off 4 bases at V and 0 bases at J, with 15 bases between the two ends. The CDR3 sequence: CASSSELAEYQETQYF. DNA of the CDR3: TGTGCCAGCAGTTCGGAACTAGCCGAGTACCAAGAGACCCAGTACTTC.

This sequence joins TRBV19 and TRBJ2-2, with 8 bases fitting TRBD1. Trimming cost V 9 bases and J 1 base; bases outside gene matches: 4. The CDR3 contains 14 residues. Germline CDR1 and CDR2: LNHDA and SQIVND (reference sequence). The CDR3 bases are TGTGCCAGCAAAGGACAGGGGAACACCGGGGAGCTGTTTTTT. Amino acid sequence: CASKGQGNTGELFF.

V and J are TRBV6-1 and TRBJ2-7; D gene unclear. V dropped 8 bases and J dropped 7 bases, with 24 bases sitting between them. The CDR3 is made up of 15 amino acids. Germline V lookup: CDR1 MNHNS, CDR2 SASEGT. CDR3 sequence reads: CASSPSVVRPREQYF. CDR3 sequence (DNA): TGTGCCAGCTCACCATCAGTTGTCAGGCCTCGGGAGCAGTACTTC.

A single count supports this clone. The CDR3 here is CASSQDGDRGLGNTIYF. In DNA form, the CDR3 reads TGCGCCAGCAGCCAAGATGGCGACAGGGGGCTTGGAAACACCATATATTTT. V gene TRBV4-1 combines with J gene TRBJ1-3, with 10 bases matching TRBD1. The J segment lost 3 bases and the V segment lost 0 bases, leaving 5 bases of the junction unmatched. Germline loops: CDR1 MGHRA, CDR2 YSYEKL. This CDR3 region has 17 residues.

CDR3 amino acids: CASSPLPGGGTDTQYF. CDR3 nucleotides: TGCGCCAGCAGCCCCCTCCCCGGAGGGGGCACAGATACGCAGTATTTT. The gene calls are TRBV5-1 and TRBJ2-3; possibly TRBD2 for D (6 bases). The germline CDR1 and CDR2 sequences are SGHRS and YFSETQ. Trimming took off 4 bases at V and 1 base at J, with 16 bases between the two ends. The CDR3 spans 16 residues. Supplemented by reference TRBV5-1 and TRBJ2-3, the full variable domain reads KAGVTQTPRYLIKTRGQQVTLSCSPISGHRSVSWYQQTPGQGLQFLFEYFSETQRNKGNFPGRFSGRQFSNSRSEMNVSTLELGDSALYLCASSPLPGGGTDTQYFGPGTRLTVL.

The genes are TRBV6-6 and TRBJ1-6; no firm D call. Germline CDR1 and CDR2: MNHNY and SVGAGI (reference sequence). Trimming left V 2 bases short and J 14 bases short, with 10 bases between. This CDR3 has 12 amino acids. The CDR3 DNA sequence: TGTGCCAGCAGTTACACTCCCCCATCCCTCCACTTT. Amino acid sequence: CASSYTPPSLHF.

This chain uses TRBV5-4 with TRBJ1-1, with D unclear. Trimming removed 0 bases from V and 1 base from J, with 7 bases in between. Germline CDR1 reads SGHNT; CDR2 reads YYREEE (reference sequence). There are 14 residues in the CDR3. This chain's CDR3 is CASSLVGSNTEAFF. As DNA, the CDR3 is TGTGCCAGCAGCTTGGTGGGGTCGAACACTGAAGCTTTCTTT.

The chain links TRBV9 to TRBJ2-7; D is perhaps TRBD2 (6 bases). Trimming removed 0 bases from V and 0 bases from J, with 10 bases in between. This CDR3 has 15 amino acids. Germline CDR1 reads SGDLS; CDR2 reads YYNGEE. The CDR3 here is CASSVEGGNSYEQYF. The CDR3 coding sequence is TGTGCCAGCAGCGTAGAGGGCGGGAACTCCTACGAGCAGTACTTC. Drawing the rest from reference TRBV9 and TRBJ2-7, the complete variable domain is DSGVTQTPKHLITATGQRVTLRCSPRSGDLSVYWYQQSLDQGLQFLIQYYNGEERAKGNILERFSAQQFPDLHSELNLSSLELGDSALYFCASSVEGGNSYEQYFGPGTRLTVT.

The V gene is TRBV30, the J gene TRBJ1-5; weak D call: TRBD1 (5 bases). The V gene lost 0 bases and the J gene lost 6 bases, with 12 bases spanning the gap. Germline CDR1 and CDR2: GTSNPN and SVGIG (reference sequence). The CDR3 sequence is 14 residues long. The CDR3 sequence is CAWSVGLGVQPQHF. The CDR3 DNA reads TGTGCCTGGAGTGTGGGGCTGGGGGTTCAGCCCCAGCATTTT.

The rearrangement uses TRBV2 and TRBJ2-3; D might be TRBD1 (5 bases). The CDR3 consists of 14 residues. In germline, CDR1 is SNHLY, CDR2 FYNNEI. V was clipped by 10 bases and J by 0 bases, with 14 bases between them. In nucleotides, the CDR3 is TGTGCCACCCCGACAGCGCCTAGCACAGATACGCAGTATTTT. This codes for CATPTAPSTDTQYF.

The chain recombines TRBV27 with TRBJ1-1; 7 nucleotides match TRBD1. The germline gives CDR1 MNHEY, CDR2 SMNVEV (reference sequence). This CDR3 is 18 amino acids long. V was pared by 5 bases and J by 1 base, with 16 bases of the junction left unmatched. This CDR3 is CASSLHLKQGFQNTEAFF. For the CDR3, the DNA is TGTGCCAGCAGTCTACATCTAAAACAGGGGTTCCAGAACACTGAAGCTTTCTTT.

This chain joins TRBV7-3 and TRBJ1-1; 10 nucleotides agree with TRBD1. The CDR3 covers 15 residues. CDR1 and CDR2 from the germline V gene are SGHTA and FQGTGA. Trimming took 5 bases from V and 4 from J; bases not matched to a gene: 7. Here the CDR3 DNA reads TGTGCCAGCAGCCCAACGGGACAGGGGAGCACTGAAGCTTTCTTT. Protein sequence: CASSPTGQGSTEAFF.

This chain links TRBV19 with TRBJ1-5; D not resolved. The V gene lost 8 bases and the J gene lost 4 bases, with 9 bases spanning the gap. The CDR3 extends over 12 amino acids. Germline loops: CDR1 LNHDA, CDR2 SQIVND (reference sequence). The CDR3 spells CASQEGNQPQHF. The CDR3 DNA follows: TGTGCCAGTCAGGAAGGGAATCAGCCCCAGCATTTT.

The chain has TRBV27 and TRBJ1-2, with D perhaps matching TRBD1 (5 bases). Germline V gene sequence: CDR1 MNHEY, CDR2 SMNVEV (reference sequence). V was trimmed by 5 bases and J by 5 bases, leaving 18 bases between them. This CDR3 region has 15 residues. The DNA of the CDR3 is TGTGCCAGCAGTACCCTCAGGGAGGCAGTTTATGGCTACACCTTC. It specifies CASSTLREAVYGYTF.

The chain has TRBV7-9 and TRBJ2-7, with 10 nucleotides matching TRBD2. Germline V gives CDR1 SEHNR, CDR2 FQNEAQ (reference sequence). This CDR3 contains 16 residues. The ends lost 6 bases at V and 0 bases at J; junction bases unmatched: 8. This CDR3 reads CASSRLAGKSSYEQYF. In DNA form, the CDR3 reads TGTGCCAGCAGTCGACTAGCGGGTAAGAGCTCCTACGAGCAGTACTTC.

The V call is TRBV5-5, the J call TRBJ2-7; D is unresolved. V was shortened by 4 bases and J by 0 bases, with 14 bases between the two germline ends. The CDR3 sequence is 15 residues long. Germline CDR1 SGHKS, CDR2 YYEKEE (reference sequence). CDR3 sequence reads: CASSGRTDSSYEQYF. The DNA for the CDR3 is TGTGCCAGCAGCGGTAGGACGGATAGCTCCTACGAGCAGTACTTC.

The chain links TRBV27 to TRBJ2-5, with 10 bases lining up with TRBD2. Near its end, the DNA agrees better with TRBJ2-7, so the J call may be wrong. Germline-derived CDR1 and CDR2 are MNHEY and SMNVEV (reference sequence). This CDR3 is built from 16 residues. CDR3 region: CASSFLPGTSVDEQYF. CDR3 DNA sequence: TGTGCCAGCAGTTTCCTCCCAGGGACTAGCGTGGACGAGCAGTACTTC.

V gene TRBV6-5 combines with J gene TRBJ2-5, with a possible D match to TRBD1 (6 bases). Germline V gene data show CDR1 as MNHEY and CDR2 as SVGAGI. V was trimmed by 6 bases and J by 4 bases, leaving 18 bases between them. This CDR3 is 15 amino acids long. The CDR3 DNA follows: TGTGCCAGCAGGGGCCTGCCAGGGGTGCGAGAGACCCAGTACTTC. Translation gives CASRGLPGVRETQYF.